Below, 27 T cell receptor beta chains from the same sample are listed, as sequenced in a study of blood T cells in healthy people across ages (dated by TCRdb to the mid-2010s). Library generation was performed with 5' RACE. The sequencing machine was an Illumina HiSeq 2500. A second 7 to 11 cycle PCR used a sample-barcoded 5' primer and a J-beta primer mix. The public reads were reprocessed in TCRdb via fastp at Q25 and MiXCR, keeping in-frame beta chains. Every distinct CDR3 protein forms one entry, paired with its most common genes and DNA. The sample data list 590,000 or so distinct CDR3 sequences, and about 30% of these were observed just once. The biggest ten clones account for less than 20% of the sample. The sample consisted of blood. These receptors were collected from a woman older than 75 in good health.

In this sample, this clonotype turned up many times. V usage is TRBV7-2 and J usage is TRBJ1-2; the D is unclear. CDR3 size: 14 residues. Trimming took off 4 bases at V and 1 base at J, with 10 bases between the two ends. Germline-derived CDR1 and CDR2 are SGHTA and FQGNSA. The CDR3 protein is CASSSTGFNYGYTF. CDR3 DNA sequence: TGTGCCAGCAGCTCGACGGGATTTAACTATGGCTACACCTTC.

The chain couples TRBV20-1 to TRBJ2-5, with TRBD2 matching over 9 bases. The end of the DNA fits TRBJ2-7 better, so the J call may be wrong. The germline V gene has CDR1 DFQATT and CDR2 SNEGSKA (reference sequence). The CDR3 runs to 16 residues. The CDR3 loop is CSARDQRREGHHEQYF. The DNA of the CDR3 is TGCAGTGCTAGAGATCAAAGGCGGGAGGGCCATCACGAGCAGTACTTC.

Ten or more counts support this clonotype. Here the CDR3 reads CASSFRGLDSPLHF. CDR3 sequence (DNA): TGTGCCAGCAGTTTCCGAGGGTTGGATTCACCCCTCCACTTT. The chain combines TRBV12-3 or TRBV12-4 with TRBJ1-6; D call uncertain. This CDR3 is 14 amino acids long. Deletions cut 3 bases from V and 8 bases from J, with 11 bases between.

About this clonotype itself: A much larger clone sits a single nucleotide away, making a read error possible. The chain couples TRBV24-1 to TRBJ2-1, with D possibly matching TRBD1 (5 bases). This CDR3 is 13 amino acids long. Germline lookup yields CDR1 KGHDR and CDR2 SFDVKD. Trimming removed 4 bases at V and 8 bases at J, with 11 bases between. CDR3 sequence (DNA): TGTGCCACCAGTGACTCGGACAACGATGAGCAGTTCTTC. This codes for CATSDSDNDEQFF.

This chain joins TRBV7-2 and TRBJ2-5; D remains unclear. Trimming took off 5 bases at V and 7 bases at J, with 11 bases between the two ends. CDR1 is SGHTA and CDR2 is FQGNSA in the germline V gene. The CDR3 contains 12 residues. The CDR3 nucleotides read TGTGCCAGCAGCCTTGGGGTGGGGACCCAGTACTTC. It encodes CASSLGVGTQYF.

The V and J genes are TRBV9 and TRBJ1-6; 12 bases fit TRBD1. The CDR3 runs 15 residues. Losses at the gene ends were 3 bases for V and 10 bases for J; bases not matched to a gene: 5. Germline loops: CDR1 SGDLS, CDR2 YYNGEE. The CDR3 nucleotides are TGTGCCAGCAGCGAGGGGACAGGGGGCAGATCACCCCTCCACTTT. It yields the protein CASSEGTGGRSPLHF. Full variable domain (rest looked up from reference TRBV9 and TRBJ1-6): DSGVTQTPKHLITATGQRVTLRCSPRSGDLSVYWYQQSLDQGLQFLIQYYNGEERAKGNILERFSAQQFPDLHSELNLSSLELGDSALYFCASSEGTGGRSPLHFGNGTRLTVT.

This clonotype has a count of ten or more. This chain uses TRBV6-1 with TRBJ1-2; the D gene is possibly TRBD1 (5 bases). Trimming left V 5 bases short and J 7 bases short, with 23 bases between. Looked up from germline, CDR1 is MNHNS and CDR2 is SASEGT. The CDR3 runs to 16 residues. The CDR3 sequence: CASSPLGLGGVGGYTF. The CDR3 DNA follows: TGTGCCAGCAGTCCATTGGGTTTGGGGGGAGTTGGTGGCTACACCTTC.

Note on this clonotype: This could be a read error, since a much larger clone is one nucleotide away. The CDR3, as DNA: TGTGCCAGCAGCGTGACCCCTATAGAAGGCTACACCTTC. This encodes CASSVTPIEGYTF. The V gene is TRBV5-5, the J gene TRBJ1-2; D uncertain. From germline, CDR1 is SGHKS and CDR2 YYEKEE (reference sequence). V was cut by 4 bases and J by 8 bases, with 15 bases left in between. CDR3 size: 13 residues.

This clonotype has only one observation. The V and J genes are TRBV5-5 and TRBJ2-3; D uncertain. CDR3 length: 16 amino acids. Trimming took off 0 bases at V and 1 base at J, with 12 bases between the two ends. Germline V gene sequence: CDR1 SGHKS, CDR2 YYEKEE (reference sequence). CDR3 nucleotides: TGTGCCAGCAGCTTGGGGGCTCCGGGTGGCACAGATACGCAGTATTTT. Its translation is CASSLGAPGGTDTQYF.

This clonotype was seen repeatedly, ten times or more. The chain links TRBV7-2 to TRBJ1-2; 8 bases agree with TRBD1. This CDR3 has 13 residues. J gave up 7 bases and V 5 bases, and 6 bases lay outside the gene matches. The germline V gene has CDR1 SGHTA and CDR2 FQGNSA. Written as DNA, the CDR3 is TGTGCCAGCAGCCAGGGGGCAGGGGTTGGCTACACCTTC. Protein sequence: CASSQGAGVGYTF.

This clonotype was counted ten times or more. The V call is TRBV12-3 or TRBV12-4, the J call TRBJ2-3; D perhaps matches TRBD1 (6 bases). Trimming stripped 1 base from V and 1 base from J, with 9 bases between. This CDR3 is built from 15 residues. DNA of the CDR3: TGTGCCAGCAGTTTAGGGGGACATCGCACAGATACGCAGTATTTT. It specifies CASSLGGHRTDTQYF.

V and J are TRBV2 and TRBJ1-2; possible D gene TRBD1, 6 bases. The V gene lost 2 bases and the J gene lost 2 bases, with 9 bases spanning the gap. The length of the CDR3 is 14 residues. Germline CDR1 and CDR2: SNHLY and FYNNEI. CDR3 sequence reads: CASSEIRGNYGYTF. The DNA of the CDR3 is TGTGCCAGCAGTGAAATCAGGGGAAACTATGGCTACACCTTC.

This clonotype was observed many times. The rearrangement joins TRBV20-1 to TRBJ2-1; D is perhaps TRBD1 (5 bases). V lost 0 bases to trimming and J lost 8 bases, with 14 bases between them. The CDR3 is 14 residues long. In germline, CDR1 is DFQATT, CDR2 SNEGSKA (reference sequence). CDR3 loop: CSAREKAGWDEQFF. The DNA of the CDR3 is TGCAGTGCTAGAGAAAAGGCAGGGTGGGATGAGCAGTTCTTC.

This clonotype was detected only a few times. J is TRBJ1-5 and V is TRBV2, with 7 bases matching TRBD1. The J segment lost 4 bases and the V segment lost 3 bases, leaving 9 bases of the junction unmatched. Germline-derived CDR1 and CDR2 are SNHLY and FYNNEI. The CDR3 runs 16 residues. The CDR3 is CASSETWTGGNQPQHF. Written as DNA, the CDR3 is TGTGCCAGCAGTGAGACCTGGACAGGCGGGAATCAGCCCCAGCATTTT.

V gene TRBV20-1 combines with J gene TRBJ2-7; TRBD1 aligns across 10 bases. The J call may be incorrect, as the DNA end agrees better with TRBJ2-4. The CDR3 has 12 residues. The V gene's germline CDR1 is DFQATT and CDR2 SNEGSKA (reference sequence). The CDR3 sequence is CSAGRTGGIQYF. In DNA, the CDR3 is TGCAGTGCTGGCCGGACAGGGGGCATTCAGTACTTC.

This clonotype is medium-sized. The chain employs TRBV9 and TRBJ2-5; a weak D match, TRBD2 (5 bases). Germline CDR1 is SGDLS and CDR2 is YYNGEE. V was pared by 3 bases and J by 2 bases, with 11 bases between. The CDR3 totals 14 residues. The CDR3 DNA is TGTGCCAGCAGCGGACCCGGGGTTCAAGAGACCCAGTACTTC. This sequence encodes CASSGPGVQETQYF.

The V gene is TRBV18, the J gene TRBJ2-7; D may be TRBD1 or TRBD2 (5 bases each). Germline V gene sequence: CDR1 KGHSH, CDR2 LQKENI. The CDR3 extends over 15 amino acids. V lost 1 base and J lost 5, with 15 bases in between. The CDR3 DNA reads TGTGCCAGCTCACCACAGGGCCGGGGCGGAAACGAGCAGTACTTC. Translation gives CASSPQGRGGNEQYF.

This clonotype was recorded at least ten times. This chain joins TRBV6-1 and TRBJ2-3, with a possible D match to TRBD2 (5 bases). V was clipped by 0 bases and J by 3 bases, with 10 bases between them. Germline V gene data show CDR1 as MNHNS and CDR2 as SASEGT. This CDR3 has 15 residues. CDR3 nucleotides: TGTGCCAGCAGTGAAGCTGAGACTAATACAGATACGCAGTATTTT. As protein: CASSEAETNTDTQYF.

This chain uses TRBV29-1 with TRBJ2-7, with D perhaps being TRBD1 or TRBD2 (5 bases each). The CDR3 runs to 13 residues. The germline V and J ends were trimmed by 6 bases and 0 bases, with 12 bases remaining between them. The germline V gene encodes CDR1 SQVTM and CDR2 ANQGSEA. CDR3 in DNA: TGCAGCGTGGGGGTATTCGGCTCCTACGAGCAGTACTTC. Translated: CSVGVFGSYEQYF.

The CDR3 loop is CASSHRDRETQYF. In DNA, the CDR3 is TGTGCCAGCAGCCACAGGGATCGGGAGACCCAGTACTTC. The chain recombines TRBV6-6 with TRBJ2-4; perhaps TRBD1 as D (6 bases). The assigned J gene may be wrong: the sequence end matches TRBJ2-5 better. The CDR3 totals 13 residues. In germline, CDR1 is MNHNY, CDR2 SVGAGI (reference sequence).

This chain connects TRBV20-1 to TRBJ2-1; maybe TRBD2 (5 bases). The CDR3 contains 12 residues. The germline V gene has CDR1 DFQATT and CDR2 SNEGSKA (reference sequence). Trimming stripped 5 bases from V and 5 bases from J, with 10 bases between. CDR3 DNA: TGCAGTGCTGACGGGATTCACAATGAGCAGTTCTTC. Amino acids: CSADGIHNEQFF.

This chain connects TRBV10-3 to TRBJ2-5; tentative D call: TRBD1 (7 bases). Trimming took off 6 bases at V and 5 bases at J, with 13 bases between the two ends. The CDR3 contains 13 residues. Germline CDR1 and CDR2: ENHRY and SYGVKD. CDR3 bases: TGTGCCATCAGAGGACAGGCGGGGGAGACCCAGTACTTC. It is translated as CAIRGQAGETQYF.

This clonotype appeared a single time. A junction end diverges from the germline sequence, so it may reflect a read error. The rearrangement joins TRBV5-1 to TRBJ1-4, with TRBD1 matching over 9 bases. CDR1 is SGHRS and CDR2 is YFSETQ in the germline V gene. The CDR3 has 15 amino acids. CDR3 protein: CASSLAGTGNEKRFF. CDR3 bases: TGCGCCAGCAGCTTGGCTGGGACAGGGAATGAAAAACGGTTTTTT.

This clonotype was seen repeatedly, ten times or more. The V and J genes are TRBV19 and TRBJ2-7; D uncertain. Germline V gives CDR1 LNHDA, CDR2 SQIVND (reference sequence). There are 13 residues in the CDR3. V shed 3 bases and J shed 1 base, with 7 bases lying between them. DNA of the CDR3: TGTGCCAGTAGTATTACACGTTCCTACGAGCAGTACTTC. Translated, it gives CASSITRSYEQYF.

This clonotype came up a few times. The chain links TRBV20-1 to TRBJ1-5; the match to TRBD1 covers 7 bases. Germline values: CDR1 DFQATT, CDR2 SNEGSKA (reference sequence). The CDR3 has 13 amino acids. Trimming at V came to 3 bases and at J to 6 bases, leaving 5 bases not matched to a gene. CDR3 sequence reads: CSARAGGGQPQHF. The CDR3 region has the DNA TGCAGTGCTAGGGCAGGGGGAGGTCAGCCCCAGCATTTT.

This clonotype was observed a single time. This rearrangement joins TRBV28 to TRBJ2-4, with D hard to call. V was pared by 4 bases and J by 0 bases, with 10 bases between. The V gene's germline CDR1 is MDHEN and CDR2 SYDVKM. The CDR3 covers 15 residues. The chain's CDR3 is CASSSLTKAKNIQYF. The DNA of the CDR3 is TGTGCCAGCAGTTCCCTGACCAAAGCCAAAAACATTCAGTACTTC.

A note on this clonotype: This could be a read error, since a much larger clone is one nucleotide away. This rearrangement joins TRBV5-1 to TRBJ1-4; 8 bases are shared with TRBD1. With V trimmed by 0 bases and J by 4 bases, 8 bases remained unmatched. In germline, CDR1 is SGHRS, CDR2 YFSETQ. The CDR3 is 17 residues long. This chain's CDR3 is CASSLGGQGGGNEKLFF. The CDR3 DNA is TGCGCCAGCAGCTTGGGTGGACAGGGAGGGGGTAATGAAAAACTGTTTTTT.